This TCR beta chain was documented in a study of tumor-infiltrating lymphocytes in primary liver carcinoma. Study in general: The five patients, who were men and women, ranged in age from 30 to 69 years. Read depth, roughly 3.5 to 7.5 million productive TCRbeta reads, did not differ significantly between tissues.

V lost 3 bases to trimming and J lost 4 bases, with 9 bases between them. This CDR3 is built from 13 residues. Germline lookup yields CDR1 MNHNS and CDR2 SASEGT. Points on this clonotype: The antigen is not known.

Findings and caveats of the study: Overlap between tumor regions exceeded overlap of tumor with adjacent tissue or blood.

Synthesis of TCR beta cDNA was carried out from around 540 ng total RNA with a constant-region primer. Three nested multiplex PCR rounds, a slightly modified ARM-PCR method, built the TCR beta libraries. The opening two PCR rounds, nine to eleven cycles each, paired TRBV1-TRBV30 forward primers with a C-beta reverse primer. TCRdb re-called the multiplex PCR reads through MiXCR, storing one row per CDR3 protein. The data contain 300,000 to 400,000 distinct CDR3 sequences, almost 65% of them singletons. Unsorted whole blood yielded the blood RNA, and germline DNA was also extracted. The rearrangement links TRBV6-1 to TRBJ1-1; D ambiguous. This receptor was taken from a man between 35 and 55 years old with primary liver carcinoma and hepatitis B virus infection. The material sequenced was peripheral blood. CDR3 sequence: CASSDYDGTEAFF. CDR3 DNA sequence: TGTGCCAGCAGTGATTACGATGGCACTGAAGCTTTCTTT.